This TCR beta chain was sequenced for a study of T-cell memory formation after mild COVID-19. TCR alpha and TCR beta cDNA libraries carrying sample barcodes and UMIs were produced by 5'RACE using constant-segment primers. TCRdb re-derived calls from the 5' RACE reads in MiXCR, one entry per CDR3 protein. The sample includes about 270,000 distinct CDR3 sequences, roughly 15% of them seen just once. V lost 5 bases and J 1 base, leaving 11 bases between the germline ends. The CDR3 has 14 amino acids. Germline V gene lookup returns CDR1 KGHSH and CDR2 LQKENI. Overall study results and limits: Clones that got smaller from day 15 to 85 had even CD4/CD8, while clones growing later tipped toward CD4+. Within pre-infection memory, some responding clones were found, suggesting cross-reactive memory joined. Clones from the second wave (peaking day 37) had unconfirmed SARS-CoV-2 specificity.

As to this clonotype: Its antigen is currently unknown.

Sequenced sample: PBMCs or a T cell subset sorted from them (not recorded which). V is TRBV18 and J is TRBJ1-1; D not certain. This receptor was obtained from a young man who had mild COVID-19 (a few samples of this study predate the infection). Cell type and time point are not known. The CDR3 nucleotides read TGTGCCAGCTCAGGCCCTTTCGAGAACACTGAAGCTTTCTTT. Its translation: CASSGPFENTEAFF.